A single sample gave rise to the 21 T cell receptor beta chains below, sequenced in a study of T cell repertoires in cytomegalovirus infection. One entry per CDR3 protein, called by TCRdb with MiXCR from the reads. The repertoire includes around 300,000 distinct CDR3 sequences, roughly 24% of them detected once, and approximately 13% sits in the top ten. The specimen sequenced was PBMCs. The receptors were gathered from a human donor in good health (CMV status not recorded). Some clones in this sample may be carry-over from other donors' samples.

This clonotype showed up just a few times. The V gene is TRBV11-2, the J gene TRBJ2-7; D unresolved. V was trimmed by 2 bases and J by 0 bases, leaving 20 bases between them. Germline CDR1 and CDR2: SGHAT and FQNNGV. This CDR3 is built from 18 residues. The CDR3 nucleotides are TGTGCCAGCAGCTTAAAAGGTCCCCGCGAAGGAGTCTCCTACGAGCAGTACTTC. This codes for CASSLKGPREGVSYEQYF.

This clonotype has just a few counts. This rearrangement joins TRBV7-9 to TRBJ1-1; maybe TRBD1 (6 bases). Trimming stripped 2 bases from V and 3 bases from J, with 19 bases between. CDR3 length equals 17 residues. CDR1 is SEHNR, CDR2 FQNEAQ, per germline (reference sequence). CDR3 bases: TGTGCCAGCAGCTTATACGCGGGACACCCGAGGGACACTGAAGCTTTCTTT. Its protein is CASSLYAGHPRDTEAFF.

The rearrangement joins TRBV12-3 or TRBV12-4 to TRBJ2-4; 9 nucleotides line up with TRBD1. V was pared by 6 bases and J by 8 bases, with 5 bases of the junction left unmatched. The CDR3 extends over 13 amino acids. In DNA form, the CDR3 reads TGTGCCAGCAGGAGGACAGGGGAGGACATTCAGTACTTC. This sequence encodes CASRRTGEDIQYF.

This clonotype was found many times. V is TRBV7-2 and J is TRBJ2-1; TRBD1 is a possible D gene (5 bases). V lost 2 bases to trimming and J lost 5 bases, with 10 bases between them. The germline V gene has CDR1 SGHTA and CDR2 FQGNSA. CDR3 length: 14 residues. The CDR3 DNA sequence: TGTGCCAGCAGCTTAACGACAGCGCACAATGAGCAGTTCTTC. It yields the protein CASSLTTAHNEQFF. The full variable domain, its missing parts supplied by reference TRBV7-2 and TRBJ2-1, is GAGVSQSPSNKVTEKGKDVELRCDPISGHTALYWYRQSLGQGLEFLIYFQGNSAPDKSGLPSDRFSAERTGGSVSTLTIQRTQQEDSAVYLCASSLTTAHNEQFFGPGTRLTVL.

There are many counts of this clonotype. This chain uses TRBV10-3 with TRBJ2-7; D call uncertain. Germline loops: CDR1 ENHRY, CDR2 SYGVKD. The germline V and J ends were trimmed by 0 bases and 5 bases, with 11 bases remaining between them. This CDR3 spans 14 amino acids. The CDR3 reads CAISESNQGNEQYF. The CDR3 nucleotides read TGTGCCATCAGTGAGTCAAACCAAGGAAACGAGCAGTACTTC.

This clonotype has only a few counts. The V and J genes are TRBV20-1 and TRBJ1-3, with D possibly matching TRBD1 (5 bases). The CDR3 covers 14 residues. Germline assignment: CDR1 DFQATT and CDR2 SNEGSKA (reference sequence). V lost 4 bases and J 2 bases, leaving 12 bases between the germline ends. The CDR3 nucleotides are TGCAGTGCTACAACGCAGGGAGCTGGAAACACCATATATTTT. Protein sequence: CSATTQGAGNTIYF.

This clonotype has only a few counts. The V and J genes are TRBV7-2 and TRBJ1-5; D remains ambiguous. The CDR3 runs to 14 residues. Trimming took 6 bases from V and 2 from J, leaving 11 bases between them. CDR1 SGHTA and CDR2 FQGNSA come from the germline V gene. CDR3 DNA: TGTGCCAGCAGTCAAATATGGGGCAATCAGCCCCAGCATTTT. Translating it yields CASSQIWGNQPQHF.

This rearrangement joins TRBV29-1 to TRBJ2-7; D is perhaps TRBD2 (6 bases). V lost 4 bases and J 7 bases, leaving 11 bases between the germline ends. CDR1 is SQVTM and CDR2 is ANQGSEA in the germline V gene. The CDR3 is made up of 11 amino acids. The CDR3: CSVGGVGEQYF. The CDR3, as DNA: TGCAGCGTTGGCGGGGTGGGGGAGCAGTACTTC.

The chain couples TRBV11-2 to TRBJ1-5; D is perhaps TRBD1 (6 bases). CDR1 SGHAT and CDR2 FQNNGV come from the germline V gene. Trimming shortened V by 0 bases and J by 1 base, and 16 bases separated the two germline ends. The CDR3 sequence is 18 residues long. In DNA form, the CDR3 reads TGTGCCAGCAGCTTAGAATGGCCGGGGGCAGCGAGCAATCAGCCCCAGCATTTT. This codes for CASSLEWPGAASNQPQHF.

This clonotype occurred many times. The CDR3 coding sequence is TGTGCCAGCAGCTCGGCCGACAGGAGGAGATATAATAATGAAAAACTGTTTTTT. Translated: CASSSADRRRYNNEKLFF. The rearrangement links TRBV7-6 to TRBJ1-4, with D possibly being TRBD1 (6 bases). Germline loops: CDR1 SGHVS, CDR2 FNYEAQ. V was trimmed by 4 bases and J by 4 bases, leaving 22 bases between them. The CDR3 has 18 amino acids.

The sample holds a few counts of this clonotype. The J gene is TRBJ1-5, the V gene TRBV20-1, with TRBD1 matching 7 bases. In germline, CDR1 is DFQATT, CDR2 SNEGSKA (reference sequence). After removal of 6 bases from V and 0 bases from J, the junction contained 5 bases not matched to a gene. The CDR3 consists of 14 residues. DNA of the CDR3: TGCAGTGCCCAGACAGGGTATAGCAATCAGCCCCAGCATTTT. This codes for CSAQTGYSNQPQHF.

The chain recombines TRBV7-4 with TRBJ2-5; 14 nucleotides align to TRBD2. Germline V CDR1 and CDR2: SGHVT, SQSDAQ. The V and J ends lost 1 base and 0 bases, in that order; junction bases with no gene match: 4. This CDR3 is 18 amino acids long. The CDR3 DNA reads TGTGCCAGCAGCTTAGGGACTAGCGGGAGGAAGTACCAAGAGACCCAGTACTTC. Its protein product is CASSLGTSGRKYQETQYF.

V and J are TRBV6-6 and TRBJ1-1, with no clear D. V was pared by 3 bases and J by 1 base, with 12 bases between. Germline V CDR1 and CDR2: MNHNY, SVGAGI (reference sequence). This CDR3 has 15 amino acids. CDR3 sequence (DNA): TGTGCCAGCAGTTATAGTGCAGCGACGAACACTGAAGCTTTCTTT. Translating gives CASSYSAATNTEAFF.

This sequence joins TRBV7-2 and TRBJ1-2, with D hard to call. V lost 4 bases, J lost 7 bases, and 10 bases lay in between. The CDR3 loop spans 12 amino acids. CDR1 is SGHTA and CDR2 is FQGNSA in the germline V gene. The CDR3 DNA sequence: TGTGCCAGCAGCTCCCTCTTTGGTGGCTACACCTTC. This translates into CASSSLFGGYTF.

The CDR3 loop reads CASSPWGGVDNEQFF. Written as DNA, the CDR3 is TGTGCCAGCTCACCATGGGGGGGAGTGGACAATGAGCAGTTCTTC. This chain uses TRBV18 with TRBJ2-1; 7 bases are a match to TRBD2. Germline V gene lookup returns CDR1 KGHSH and CDR2 LQKENI. This CDR3 region has 15 residues. The V and J ends lost 2 bases and 5 bases, in that order; junction bases with no gene match: 6.

This clonotype was seen repeatedly, ten times or more. The rearrangement links TRBV7-2 to TRBJ2-3; no definite D call. This CDR3 has 14 amino acids. Germline V gene lookup returns CDR1 SGHTA and CDR2 FQGNSA. The ends were cut back, 2 bases at V and 2 bases at J, with 8 bases in the middle. CDR3 coding DNA: TGTGCCAGCAGCTTAAGACCACCCACAGATACGCAGTATTTT. Protein: CASSLRPPTDTQYF.

This clonotype was found many times. The J gene is TRBJ1-2, the V gene TRBV11-2; 9 positions match TRBD1. V dropped 1 base and J dropped 4; count of bases not matched to a gene: 7. From germline, CDR1 is SGHAT and CDR2 FQNNGV. The CDR3 is 16 amino acids. CDR3 DNA: TGTGCCAGCAGCTTAGGAGGGACAGGGCTCGTCTATGGCTACACCTTC. Its protein product is CASSLGGTGLVYGYTF.

This clonotype was counted many times. The genes are TRBV7-2 and TRBJ2-7, with D perhaps matching TRBD2 (6 bases). The CDR3 sequence is 14 residues long. The V gene's germline CDR1 is SGHTA and CDR2 FQGNSA. V gave up 3 bases and J gave up 2 bases, with 11 bases separating them. For the CDR3, the DNA is TGTGCCAGCAGCTTCATCGGGAGTGCCTACGAGCAGTACTTC. Translated: CASSFIGSAYEQYF.

This chain joins TRBV7-2 and TRBJ1-2, with D unclear. The V end was cut by 3 bases, the J end by 8 bases, with 16 bases between. Germline CDR1 reads SGHTA; CDR2 reads FQGNSA. There are 14 residues in the CDR3. The DNA of the CDR3 is TGTGCCAGCAGCTTCGGGCAGTCCTTGAGGGGCTACACCTTC. Translation: CASSFGQSLRGYTF.

Comment on this clonotype: A much larger clone is a single base away; this may be a read error. This CDR3 is CASSLGLTNEQFF. The CDR3 DNA is TGTGCCAGCAGCTTAGGTTTAACCAATGAGCAGTTCTTC. This chain joins TRBV5-6 and TRBJ2-1; D is undetermined. The CDR3 runs to 13 residues. Germline CDR1 reads SGHDT; CDR2 reads YYEEEE. Trimming removed 2 bases at V and 6 bases at J, with 9 bases between. Looking up the rest from reference TRBV5-6 and TRBJ2-1 gives the full variable domain: DAGVTQSPTHLIKTRGQQVTLRCSPKSGHDTVSWYQQALGQGPQFIFQYYEEEERQRGNFPDRFSGHQFPNYSSELNVNALLLGDSALYLCASSLGLTNEQFFGPGTRLTVL.

V usage is TRBV7-1 and J usage is TRBJ1-6; 7 bases fit TRBD1. TRBV7-1 is labeled an ORF, and its function is uncertain. The CDR3 totals 15 residues. Losses at the gene ends were 5 bases for V and 7 bases for J; bases not matched to a gene: 8. The CDR3 loop reads CASSEGQVGNSPLHF. CDR3 nucleotides: TGTGCCAGCAGCGAAGGACAGGTTGGGAATTCACCCCTCCACTTT.